This entry concerns a single T cell receptor (beta chain). The sample originates from a study of T cell changes during pregnancy in multiple sclerosis. CDR3 length: 12 residues. Germline V gene data show CDR1 as SEHNR and CDR2 as FQNEAQ (reference sequence). Deletions cut 3 bases from V and 10 bases from J, with 7 bases between. Here immunoSEQ multiplex PCR was the method, and the copy in TCRdb shows in-frame clones only, minus some. The profile shows about 20,000 clones, roughly nine tenths of them singletons. The sequence was collected from a female donor in good health, enrolled as a control in a pregnancy study. The chain joins TRBV7-9 to TRBJ1-6; no clear D gene. The sample consisted of CD4+ T cells from peripheral blood mononuclear cells, taken in the third trimester of pregnancy. In nucleotides, the CDR3 is TGTGCCAGCAGCTTCAAGCTCTCACCCCTCCACTTT. Translation: CASSFKLSPLHF.